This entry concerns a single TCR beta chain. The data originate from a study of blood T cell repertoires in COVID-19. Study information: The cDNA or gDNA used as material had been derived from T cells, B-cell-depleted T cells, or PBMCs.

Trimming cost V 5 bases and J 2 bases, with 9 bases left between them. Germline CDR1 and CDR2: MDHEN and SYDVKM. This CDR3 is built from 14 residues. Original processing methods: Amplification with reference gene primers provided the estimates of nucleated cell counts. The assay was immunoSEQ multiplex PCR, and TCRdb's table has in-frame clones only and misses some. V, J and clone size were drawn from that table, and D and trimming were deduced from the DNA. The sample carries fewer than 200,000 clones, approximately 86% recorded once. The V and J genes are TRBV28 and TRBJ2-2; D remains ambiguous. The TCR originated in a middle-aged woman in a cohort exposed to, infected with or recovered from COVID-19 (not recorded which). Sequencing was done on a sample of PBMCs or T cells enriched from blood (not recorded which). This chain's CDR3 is CASSARFNTGELFF. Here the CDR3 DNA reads TGTGCCAGCAGTGCTCGGTTCAACACCGGGGAGCTGTTTTTT.